This is a list of T cell receptor beta chains from one sample in a study of blood T cell repertoires in COVID-19. TCRdb's copy holds only in-frame clones and misses some; the assay was immunoSEQ multiplex PCR. The data hold about 94,000 clones, with about 80% observed a single time. The sequencing sample was made of peripheral blood. The receptors here all came from a human donor in a cohort sampled during active COVID-19. Each CDR3 is given with its conserved first and last residue. A D gene is named only where the DNA matches it firmly. The size of a clone is reported for some rows only, either as once, few or many, or as a class for expanded clones.

J,V,D,size,CDR3,DNA
TRBJ2-7,TRBV7-9,TRBD2,.,CASSLDFGGSREQYF,TGTGCCAGCAGCTTAGATTTCGGCGGGAGTCGCGAGCAGTACTTC
TRBJ2-2,TRBV10-3,TRBD1,.,CAISSGTGGPGELFF,TGTGCCATCAGTTCCGGGACAGGGGGACCCGGGGAGCTGTTTTTT
TRBJ2-7,TRBV18,.,.,CASSGDTYEQYF,TGTGCCAGCTCCGGGGATACCTACGAGCAGTACTTC
TRBJ2-7,TRBV2,.,.,CASSEVPISYEQYF,TGTGCCAGCAGTGAAGTTCCCATCTCCTACGAGCAGTACTTC
TRBJ1-2,TRBV19,TRBD1,.,CASSTTGLYGYTF,TGTGCCAGTAGTACGACAGGGCTCTATGGCTACACCTTC
TRBJ2-3,TRBV3-1/TRBV3-2,.,.,CASSRVEDTQYF,TGTGCCAGCAGCCGAGTAGAAGATACGCAGTATTTT
TRBJ2-2,TRBV27,TRBD2,.,CASSLSKELAGASGELFF,TGTGCCAGCAGTTTATCGAAGGAACTAGCGGGAGCTTCCGGGGAGCTGTTTTTT
TRBJ2-1,TRBV15,TRBD1,.,CATSRVKGTAYNEQFF,TGTGCCACCAGCAGAGTTAAGGGGACAGCCTACAATGAGCAGTTCTTC
TRBJ2-7,TRBV27,.,.,CASSNRTAISF,TGTGCCAGCAGTAACAGGACAGCTATTTCCTTC
TRBJ2-7,TRBV3-1/TRBV3-2,.,.,CASSQDLLYEQYF,TGTGCCAGCAGCCAAGATCTTCTCTACGAGCAGTACTTC
TRBJ1-5,TRBV9,.,few,CASSVGDNQPQHF,TGTGCCAGCAGCGTAGGAGACAATCAGCCCCAGCATTTT
TRBJ2-5,TRBV18,.,few,CASSPSPGTLGMETQYF,TGTGCCAGCTCACCATCCCCCGGGACACTGGGGATGGAGACCCAGTACTTC
TRBJ1-1,TRBV29-1,.,.,CSTMVGAGLNTEAFF,TGCAGCACGATGGTGGGGGCAGGGCTCAACACTGAAGCTTTCTTT
TRBJ2-7,TRBV11-2,.,.,CASSRSDSPSYEQYF,TGTGCCAGCAGCAGATCGGACAGTCCAAGTTACGAGCAGTACTTC
TRBJ1-5,TRBV29-1,.,few,CSVGGQYNQPQHF,TGCAGCGTTGGAGGACAGTACAATCAGCCCCAGCATTTT
TRBJ2-5,TRBV3-1/TRBV3-2,.,.,CASSQLRETQYF,TGTGCCAGCAGCCAATTGAGGGAGACCCAGTACTTC
TRBJ2-2,TRBV5-4,.,.,CASSLALSNTGELFF,TGTGCCAGCAGCTTGGCCCTAAGTAACACCGGGGAGCTGTTTTTT
TRBJ1-2,TRBV28,.,few,CASRVFSEGYGYTF,TGTGCCAGCAGAGTTTTTAGTGAGGGCTATGGCTACACCTTC
TRBJ2-7,TRBV10-1,TRBD2,.,CASRATGTSGSKQYF,TGCGCCAGCAGAGCAACCGGGACTAGCGGGAGCAAGCAGTACTTC
TRBJ1-1,TRBV6-6,.,.,CASSPEVLTEAFF,TGTGCCAGCAGCCCGGAGGTACTCACTGAAGCTTTCTTT
TRBJ2-4,TRBV5-1,.,.,CASSHSLPGAKNIQYF,TGCGCCAGCAGCCACTCCCTTCCAGGAGCCAAAAACATTCAGTACTTC
TRBJ2-3,TRBV19,.,.,CASNPGLQGTDTQYF,TGTGCCAGTAATCCCGGCCTCCAGGGCACAGATACGCAGTATTTT